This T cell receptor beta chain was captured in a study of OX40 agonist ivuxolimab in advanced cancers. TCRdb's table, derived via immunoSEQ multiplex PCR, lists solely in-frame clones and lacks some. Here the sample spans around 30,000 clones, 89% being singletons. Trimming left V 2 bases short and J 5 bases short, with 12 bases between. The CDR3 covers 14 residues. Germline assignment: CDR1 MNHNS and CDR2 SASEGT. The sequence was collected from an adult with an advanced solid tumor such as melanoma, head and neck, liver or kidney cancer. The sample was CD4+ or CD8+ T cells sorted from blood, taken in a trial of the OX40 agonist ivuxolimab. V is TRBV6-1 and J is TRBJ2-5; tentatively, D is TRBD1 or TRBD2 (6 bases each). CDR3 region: CASSERGAIETQYF. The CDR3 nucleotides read TGTGCCAGCAGTGAAAGGGGGGCCATCGAGACCCAGTACTTC.